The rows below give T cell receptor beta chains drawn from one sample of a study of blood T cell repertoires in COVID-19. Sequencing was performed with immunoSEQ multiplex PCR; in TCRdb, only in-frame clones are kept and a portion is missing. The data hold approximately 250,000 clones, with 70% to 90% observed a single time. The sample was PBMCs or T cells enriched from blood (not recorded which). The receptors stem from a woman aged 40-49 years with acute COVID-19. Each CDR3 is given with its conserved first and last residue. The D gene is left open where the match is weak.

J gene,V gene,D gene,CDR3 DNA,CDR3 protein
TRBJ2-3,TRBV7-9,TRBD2,TGTGCCAGCATCCTGCGGGGGGTAAGCGCAGATACGCAGTATTTT,CASILRGVSADTQYF
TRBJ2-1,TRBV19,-,TGTGCCAGTAGTACTCCTGCCGCGCTCACCTACAATGAGCAGTTCTTC,CASSTPAALTYNEQFF
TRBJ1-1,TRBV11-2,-,TGTGCCAGCAGCTTAAGTCCCAGGGTAGATACTGAAGCTTTCTTT,CASSLSPRVDTEAFF
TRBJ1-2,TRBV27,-,TGTGCCAGCAGGGGGGCGGGTAACTATGGCTACACCTTC,CASRGAGNYGYTF
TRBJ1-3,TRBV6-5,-,TGTGCCAGCCTGGTCAAAGGAGGGCCGGGAAACACCATATATTTT,CASLVKGGPGNTIYF
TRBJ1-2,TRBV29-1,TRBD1,TGCAGCGCCGGGACAGGCTATGGCTACACCTTC,CSAGTGYGYTF
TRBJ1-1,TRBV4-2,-,TGTGCCAGCAGCCAAGTTGCGGGGACTTTGGACACTGAAGCTTTCTTT,CASSQVAGTLDTEAFF
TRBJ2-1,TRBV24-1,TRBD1,TGTGCCACCAGGGGGACAGGGAGGAATGAGCAGTTCTTC,CATRGTGRNEQFF
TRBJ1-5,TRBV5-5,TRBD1,TGTGCCAGCAGCTTGTGGGGGACAGAAAATCAGCCCCAGCATTTT,CASSLWGTENQPQHF
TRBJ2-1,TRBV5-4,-,TGTGCCAGCAGGAGGGACTCCTACAATGAGCAGTTCTTC,CASRRDSYNEQFF